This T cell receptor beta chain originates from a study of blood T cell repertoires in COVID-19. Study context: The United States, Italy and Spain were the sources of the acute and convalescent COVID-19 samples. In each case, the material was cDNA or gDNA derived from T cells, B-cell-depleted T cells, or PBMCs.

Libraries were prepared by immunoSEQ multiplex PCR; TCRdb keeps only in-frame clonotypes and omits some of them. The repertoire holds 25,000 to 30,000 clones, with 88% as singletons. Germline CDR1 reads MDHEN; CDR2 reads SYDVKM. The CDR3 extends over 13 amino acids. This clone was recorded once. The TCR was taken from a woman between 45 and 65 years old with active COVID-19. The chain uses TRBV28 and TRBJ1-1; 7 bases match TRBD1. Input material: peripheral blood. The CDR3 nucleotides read TGTGTGACCGGGACAGCCTTCAACACTGAAGCTTTCTTT. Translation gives CVTGTAFNTEAFF.